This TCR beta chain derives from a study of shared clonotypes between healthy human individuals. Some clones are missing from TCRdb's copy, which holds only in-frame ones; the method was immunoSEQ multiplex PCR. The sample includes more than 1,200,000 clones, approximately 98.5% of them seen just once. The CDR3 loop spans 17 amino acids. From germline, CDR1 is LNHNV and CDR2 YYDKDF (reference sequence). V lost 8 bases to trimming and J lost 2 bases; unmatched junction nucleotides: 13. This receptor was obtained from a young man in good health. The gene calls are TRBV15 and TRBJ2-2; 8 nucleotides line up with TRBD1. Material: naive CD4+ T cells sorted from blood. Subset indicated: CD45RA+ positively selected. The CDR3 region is CATARVPDRANTGELFF. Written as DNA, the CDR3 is TGTGCCACCGCCCGGGTCCCGGACAGGGCCAACACCGGGGAGCTGTTTTTT.